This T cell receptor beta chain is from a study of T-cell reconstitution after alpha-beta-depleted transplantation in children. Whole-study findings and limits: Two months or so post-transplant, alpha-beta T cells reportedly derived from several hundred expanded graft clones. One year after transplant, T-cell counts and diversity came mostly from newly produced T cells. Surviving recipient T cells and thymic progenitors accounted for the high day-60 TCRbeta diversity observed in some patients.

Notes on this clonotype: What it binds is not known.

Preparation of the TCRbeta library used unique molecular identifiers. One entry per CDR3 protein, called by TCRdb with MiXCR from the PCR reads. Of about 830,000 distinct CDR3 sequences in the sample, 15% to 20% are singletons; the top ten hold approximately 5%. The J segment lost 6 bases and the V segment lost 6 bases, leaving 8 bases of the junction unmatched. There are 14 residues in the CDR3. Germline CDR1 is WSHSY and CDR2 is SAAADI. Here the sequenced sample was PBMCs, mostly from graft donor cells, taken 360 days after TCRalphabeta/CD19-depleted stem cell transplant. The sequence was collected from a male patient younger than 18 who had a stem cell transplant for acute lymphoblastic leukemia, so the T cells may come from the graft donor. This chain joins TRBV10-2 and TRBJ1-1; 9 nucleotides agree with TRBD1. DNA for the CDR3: TGCGCCAGCAGATGGGACAGGGTGGCCCCTGAAGCTTTCTTT. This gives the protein CASRWDRVAPEAFF.